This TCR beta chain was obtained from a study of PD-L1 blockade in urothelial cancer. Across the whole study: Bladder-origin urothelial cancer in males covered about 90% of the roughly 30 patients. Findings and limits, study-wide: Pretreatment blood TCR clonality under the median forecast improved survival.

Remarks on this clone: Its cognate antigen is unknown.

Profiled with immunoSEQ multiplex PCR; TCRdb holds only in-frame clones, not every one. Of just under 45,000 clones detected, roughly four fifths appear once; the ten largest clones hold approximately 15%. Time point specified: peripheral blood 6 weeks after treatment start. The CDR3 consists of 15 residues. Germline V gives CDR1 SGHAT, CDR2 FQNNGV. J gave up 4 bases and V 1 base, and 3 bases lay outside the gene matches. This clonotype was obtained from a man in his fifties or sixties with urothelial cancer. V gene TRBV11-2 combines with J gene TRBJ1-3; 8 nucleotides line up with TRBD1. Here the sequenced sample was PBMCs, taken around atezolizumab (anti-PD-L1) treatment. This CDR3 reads CASSLAGGTGNTIYF. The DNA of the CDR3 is TGTGCCAGCAGCTTAGCAGGGGGCACCGGAAACACCATATATTTT.